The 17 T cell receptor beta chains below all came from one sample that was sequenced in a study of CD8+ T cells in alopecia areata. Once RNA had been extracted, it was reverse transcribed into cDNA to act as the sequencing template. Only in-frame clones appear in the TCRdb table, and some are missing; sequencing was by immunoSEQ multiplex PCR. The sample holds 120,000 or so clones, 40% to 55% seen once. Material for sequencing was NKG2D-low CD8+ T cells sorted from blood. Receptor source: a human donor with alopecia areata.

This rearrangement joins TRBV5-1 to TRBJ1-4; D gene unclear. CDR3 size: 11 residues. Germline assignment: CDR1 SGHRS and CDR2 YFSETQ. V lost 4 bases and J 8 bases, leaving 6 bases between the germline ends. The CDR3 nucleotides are TGCGCCAGCAGCCTCGGGGAAAAACTGTTTTTT. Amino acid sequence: CASSLGEKLFF.

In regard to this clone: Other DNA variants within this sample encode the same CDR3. CDR3 coding DNA: TGTGCCAGCAGCTTAGGAGGGAACACTGAAGCTTTCTTT. This codes for CASSLGGNTEAFF. The rearrangement joins TRBV5-6 to TRBJ1-1, with D uncertain. Trimming took off 2 bases at V and 1 base at J, with 6 bases between the two ends. The CDR3 has 13 amino acids. The germline V gene has CDR1 SGHDT and CDR2 YYEEEE.

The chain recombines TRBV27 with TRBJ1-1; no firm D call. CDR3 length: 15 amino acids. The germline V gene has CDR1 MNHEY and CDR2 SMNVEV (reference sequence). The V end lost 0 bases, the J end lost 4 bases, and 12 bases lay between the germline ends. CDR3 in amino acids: CASSLSQMGSTEAFF. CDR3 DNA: TGTGCCAGCAGTTTATCCCAAATGGGTTCCACTGAAGCTTTCTTT.

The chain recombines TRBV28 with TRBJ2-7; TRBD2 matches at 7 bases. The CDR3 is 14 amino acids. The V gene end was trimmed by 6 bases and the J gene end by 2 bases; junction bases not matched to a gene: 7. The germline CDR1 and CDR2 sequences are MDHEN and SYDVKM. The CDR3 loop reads CASRLTGGPYEQYF. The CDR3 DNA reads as TGTGCCAGCAGGCTGACGGGGGGACCCTACGAGCAGTACTTC. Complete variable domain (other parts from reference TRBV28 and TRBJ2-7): DVKVTQSSRYLVKRTGEKVFLECVQDMDHENMFWYRQDPGLGLRLIYFSYDVKMKEKGDIPEGYSVSREKKERFSLILESASTNQTSMYLCASRLTGGPYEQYFGPGTRLTVT.

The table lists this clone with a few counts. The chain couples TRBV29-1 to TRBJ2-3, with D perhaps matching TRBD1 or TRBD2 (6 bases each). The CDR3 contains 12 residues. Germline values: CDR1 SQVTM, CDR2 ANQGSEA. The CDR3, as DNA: TGCAGTGCGGGACAAGGGTCCGATACGCAGTATTTT. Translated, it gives CSAGQGSDTQYF.

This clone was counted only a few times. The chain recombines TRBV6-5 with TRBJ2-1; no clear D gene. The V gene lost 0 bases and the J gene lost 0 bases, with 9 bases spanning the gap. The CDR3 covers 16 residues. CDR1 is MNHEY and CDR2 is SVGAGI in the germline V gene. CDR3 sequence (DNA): TGTGCCAGCAGTTACTCGAACGGTGACTCCTACAATGAGCAGTTCTTC. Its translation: CASSYSNGDSYNEQFF.

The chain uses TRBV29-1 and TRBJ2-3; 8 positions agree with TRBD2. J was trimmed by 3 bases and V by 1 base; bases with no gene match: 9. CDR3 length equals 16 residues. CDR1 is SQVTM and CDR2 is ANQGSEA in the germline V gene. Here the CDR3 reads CSVEGGGGSRTDTQYF. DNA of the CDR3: TGCAGCGTTGAAGGGGGCGGGGGGTCGAGGACAGATACGCAGTATTTT.

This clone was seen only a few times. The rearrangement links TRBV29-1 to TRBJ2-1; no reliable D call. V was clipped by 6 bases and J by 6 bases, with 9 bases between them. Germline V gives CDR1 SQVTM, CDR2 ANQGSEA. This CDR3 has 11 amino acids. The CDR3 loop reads CSVLWGNEQFF. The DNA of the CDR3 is TGCAGCGTCCTATGGGGCAATGAGCAGTTCTTC.

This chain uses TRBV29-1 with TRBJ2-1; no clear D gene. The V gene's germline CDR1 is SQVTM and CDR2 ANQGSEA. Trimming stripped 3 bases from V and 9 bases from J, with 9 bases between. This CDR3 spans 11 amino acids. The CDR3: CSVEEIAEQFF. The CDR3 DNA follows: TGCAGCGTTGAGGAAATAGCTGAGCAGTTCTTC.

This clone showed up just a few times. The CDR3 DNA is TGTGCCTGGAGTGGTGGACAGTCGTCCGCGTTCTTC. This translates into CAWSGGQSSAFF. The rearrangement joins TRBV30 to TRBJ2-1, with D perhaps matching TRBD1 (6 bases). The length of the CDR3 is 12 residues. From germline, CDR1 is GTSNPN and CDR2 SVGIG (reference sequence). With 1 base removed from V and 15 bases from J, the gap between germline ends came to 16 bases.

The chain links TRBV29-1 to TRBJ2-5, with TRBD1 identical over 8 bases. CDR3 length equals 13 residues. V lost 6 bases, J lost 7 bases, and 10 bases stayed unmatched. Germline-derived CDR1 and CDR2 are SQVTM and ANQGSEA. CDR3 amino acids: CSVAGQVEGTQYF. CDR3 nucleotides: TGCAGCGTGGCGGGACAGGTGGAAGGGACCCAGTACTTC.

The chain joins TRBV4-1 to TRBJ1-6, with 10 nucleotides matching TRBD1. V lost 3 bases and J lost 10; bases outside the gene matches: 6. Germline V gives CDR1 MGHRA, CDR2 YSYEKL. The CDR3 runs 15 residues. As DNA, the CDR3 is TGCGCCAGCAGCCATGGACAGGGGGTGTACTCACCCCTCCACTTT. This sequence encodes CASSHGQGVYSPLHF.

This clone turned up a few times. DNA for the CDR3: TGCAGCGTTGCAAGGAGGGATGGTGGCTACACCTTC. As protein: CSVARRDGGYTF. This chain connects TRBV29-1 to TRBJ1-2; no firm D call. The V gene lost 4 bases and the J gene lost 7 bases, with 13 bases spanning the gap. CDR3 length equals 12 residues. Germline V gene data show CDR1 as SQVTM and CDR2 as ANQGSEA.

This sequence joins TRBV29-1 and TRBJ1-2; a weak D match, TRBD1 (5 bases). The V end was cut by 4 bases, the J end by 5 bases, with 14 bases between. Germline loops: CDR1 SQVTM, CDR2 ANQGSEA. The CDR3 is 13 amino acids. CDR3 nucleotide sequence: TGCAGCGTTGTAGACAGAGATGATTATGGCTACACCTTC. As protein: CSVVDRDDYGYTF.

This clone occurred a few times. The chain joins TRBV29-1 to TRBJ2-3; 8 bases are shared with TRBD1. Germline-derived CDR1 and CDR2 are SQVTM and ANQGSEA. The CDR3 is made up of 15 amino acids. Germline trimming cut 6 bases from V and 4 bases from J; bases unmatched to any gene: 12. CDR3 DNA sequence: TGCAGCGTGACCTTACAGGGGGGCGAACCAGATACGCAGTATTTT. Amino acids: CSVTLQGGEPDTQYF.

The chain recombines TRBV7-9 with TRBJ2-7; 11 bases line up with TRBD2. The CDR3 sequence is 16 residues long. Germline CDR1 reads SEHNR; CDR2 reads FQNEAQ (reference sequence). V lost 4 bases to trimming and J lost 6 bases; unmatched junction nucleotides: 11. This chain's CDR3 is CASSSNSGGASREQYF. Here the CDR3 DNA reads TGTGCCAGCAGCTCAAATAGCGGGGGGGCCTCCCGCGAGCAGTACTTC.

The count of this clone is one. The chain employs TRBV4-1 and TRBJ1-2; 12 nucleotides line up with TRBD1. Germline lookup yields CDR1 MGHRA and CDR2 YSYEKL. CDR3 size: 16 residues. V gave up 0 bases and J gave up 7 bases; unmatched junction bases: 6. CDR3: CASSQDLRDRGPGYTF. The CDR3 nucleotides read TGCGCCAGCAGCCAAGACCTCCGGGACAGGGGGCCTGGCTACACCTTC.